The clone carrying this T cell receptor beta chain was found many times. The data stem from a study of T cells in Graves' hyperthyroidism and ophthalmopathy. Study at large: Before any treatment, at initial diagnosis, peripheral blood was collected.

Authors of the study amplified TCR beta CDR3 regions from RNA transcripts. When the TCR CDR3 underwent first-round RT-PCR, the HTBI primer set was used. TCRdb independently ran MiXCR on the multiplex PCR reads; one entry per CDR3 protein. The profile shows about 480,000 distinct CDR3 sequences, approximately 23% of them singletons. V lost 1 base and J 1 base, leaving 6 bases between the germline ends. This CDR3 spans 14 amino acids. In germline, CDR1 is LGHDT, CDR2 YNNKEL (reference sequence). Material: blood. This clonotype originated in a woman in her sixties or seventies with Graves' ophthalmopathy. The V gene is TRBV3-1, the J gene TRBJ2-3, with D perhaps TRBD2 (6 bases). Here the CDR3 reads CASSQASGTDTQYF. The DNA of the CDR3 is TGTGCCAGCAGCCAAGCTAGCGGCACAGATACGCAGTATTTT.